This T cell receptor beta chain was obtained from a study of shared clonotypes between healthy human individuals. Study as a whole: Those who served as donors were a couple of women and a few men between the ages of 18 and 49.

Concerning this clone itself: Its antigen is currently unknown. Other DNA sequences in the same sample also yield this CDR3.

Whole-study findings and limits: Generally, naive subsets came out with larger estimated richness than memory subsets. Even with large depth, rarefaction showed that sorted-subset sequencing was incomplete.

Naive CD8 cells lacked CD45RO, underwent positive selection for CCR7 and left out terminally differentiated effector memory CD45RA+ cells. Per sorted-subset replicate PCR, input was 200 to 250 ng DNA, representing roughly 28,000 T cell genomes. Sequencing was performed with immunoSEQ multiplex PCR; in TCRdb, only in-frame clones are kept and a portion is missing. Among around 2,000,000 clones, about 95% were seen once, and the ten largest hold approximately 1%. This CDR3 has 13 residues. Germline loops: CDR1 GTSNPN, CDR2 SVGIG (reference sequence). Trimming pared 0 bases from V and 5 bases from J, leaving 10 bases between.

This receptor was taken from a man between 18 and 35 years old in good health. The material sequenced was naive CD8+ T cells sorted from blood. The J gene is TRBJ1-1, the V gene TRBV30, with D uncertain. Here the CDR3 DNA reads TGTGCCTGGAGTGTAGCGGCATCTACTGAAGCTTTCTTT. Amino acid sequence: CAWSVAASTEAFF.